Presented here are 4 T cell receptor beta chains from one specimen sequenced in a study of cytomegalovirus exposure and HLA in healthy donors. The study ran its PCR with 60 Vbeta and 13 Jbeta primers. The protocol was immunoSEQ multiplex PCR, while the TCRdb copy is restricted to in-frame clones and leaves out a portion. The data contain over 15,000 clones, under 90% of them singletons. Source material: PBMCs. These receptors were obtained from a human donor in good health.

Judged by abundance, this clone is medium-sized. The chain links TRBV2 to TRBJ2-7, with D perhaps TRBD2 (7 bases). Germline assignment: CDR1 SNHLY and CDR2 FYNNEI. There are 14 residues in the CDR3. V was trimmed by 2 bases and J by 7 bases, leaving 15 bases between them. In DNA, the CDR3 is TGTGCCAGCAGTGAATTGCGGGGGCGTGAGGAGCAGTACTTC. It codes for CASSELRGREEQYF. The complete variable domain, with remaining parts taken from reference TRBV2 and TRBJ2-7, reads EPEVTQTPSHQVTQMGQEVILRCVPISNHLYFYWYRQILGQKVEFLVSFYNNEISEKSEIFDDQFSVERPDGSNFTLKIRSTKLEDSAMYFCASSELRGREEQYFGPGTRLTVT.

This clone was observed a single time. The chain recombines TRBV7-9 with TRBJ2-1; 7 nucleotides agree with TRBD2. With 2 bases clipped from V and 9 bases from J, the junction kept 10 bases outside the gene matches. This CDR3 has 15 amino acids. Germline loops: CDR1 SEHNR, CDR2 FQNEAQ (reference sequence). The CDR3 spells CASSLPYGEGGEQFF. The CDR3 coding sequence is TGTGCCAGCAGCTTACCGTATGGGGAGGGCGGTGAGCAGTTCTTC.

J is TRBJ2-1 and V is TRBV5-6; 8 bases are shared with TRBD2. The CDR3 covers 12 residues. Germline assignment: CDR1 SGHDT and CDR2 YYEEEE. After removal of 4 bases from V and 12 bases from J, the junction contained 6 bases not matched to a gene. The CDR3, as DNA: TGTGCCAGCAGCCCGAACGGGGGGGGGCAGTTCTTC. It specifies CASSPNGGGQFF.

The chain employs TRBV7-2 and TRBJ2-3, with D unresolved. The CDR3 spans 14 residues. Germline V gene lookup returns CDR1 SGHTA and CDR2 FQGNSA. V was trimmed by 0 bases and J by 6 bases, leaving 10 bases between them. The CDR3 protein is CASSLARGPDTQYF. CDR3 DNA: TGTGCCAGCAGCTTAGCGCGTGGGCCGGATACGCAGTATTTT.